This is a list of T cell receptor beta chains from one sample in a study of shared clonotypes between healthy human individuals. TCRdb's table, derived via immunoSEQ multiplex PCR, lists solely in-frame clones and lacks some. Here the sample spans roughly 500,000 clones, approximately 95% being singletons. What was sequenced was naive CD4+ T cells sorted from blood. The receptors here all came from a woman aged 25 to 39 in good health. CDR3s include the opening cysteine and the closing phenylalanine or tryptophan. Each record gives: V gene, J gene, clone size, D gene, CDR3 protein, CDR3 DNA. A D gene is named only where the DNA matches it firmly. Part of the rows lack a size; the others show once, few, many or a class for expanded clones.

>TRBV5-1|TRBJ2-5|once|TRBD1
CASSGGTGRRETQYF
TGCGCCAGCAGCGGCGGGACAGGGAGGCGGGAGACCCAGTACTTC
>TRBV15|TRBJ2-2|NA|NA
CATSREWSQTGELFF
TGTGCCACCAGCAGAGAATGGAGTCAGACCGGGGAGCTGTTTTTT
>TRBV6-5|TRBJ2-1|NA|NA
CASSYGLPSYNEQFF
TGTGCCAGCAGTTACGGGCTTCCCTCCTACAATGAGCAGTTCTTC
>TRBV5-4|TRBJ2-5|NA|NA
CASSSQGGETQYF
TGTGCCAGCAGCTCACAGGGAGGGGAGACCCAGTACTTC
>TRBV7-9|TRBJ1-3|NA|NA
CASSLGGGSGNTIYF
TGTGCCAGCAGCTTAGGAGGGGGCTCTGGAAACACCATATATTTT
>TRBV28|TRBJ2-5|NA|NA
CASSVRLRPETQYF
TGTGCCAGCAGTGTACGACTCCGGCCAGAGACCCAGTACTTC
>TRBV6-4|TRBJ2-2|NA|TRBD2
CASSEFGGSTGELFF
TGTGCCAGCAGTGAATTCGGGGGGAGCACCGGGGAGCTGTTTTTT
>TRBV11-3|TRBJ1-5|NA|NA
CASSLVWRTTQPQHF
TGTGCCAGCAGCTTAGTGTGGAGGACGACTCAGCCCCAGCATTTT
>TRBV28|TRBJ2-1|NA|NA
CASSLSVTFNEQFF
TGTGCCAGCAGTTTATCGGTGACCTTTAATGAGCAGTTCTTC
>TRBV5-3|TRBJ2-3|once|NA
CARSSTPRPVITDTQYF
TGTGCCAGAAGCTCAACTCCCAGGCCAGTAATCACAGATACGCAGTATTTT
>TRBV11-3|TRBJ2-2|once|NA
CASSPGSTGELFF
TGTGCCAGCAGCCCCGGAAGCACCGGGGAGCTGTTTTTT
>TRBV11-2|TRBJ1-4|NA|NA
CASRPLGSTNEKLFF
TGTGCCAGCAGACCCCTGGGGTCAACTAATGAAAAACTGTTTTTT
>TRBV6-5|TRBJ1-5|NA|NA
CASGVVGGQPQHF
TGTGCCAGCGGGGTCGTAGGGGGGCAGCCCCAGCATTTT
>TRBV28|TRBJ2-7|NA|NA
CASSPGRESYEQYF
TGTGCCAGCAGCCCCGGACGGGAATCCTACGAGCAGTACTTC
>TRBV19|TRBJ2-7|once|TRBD1
CASRPPGTGGFYEQYF
TGTGCCAGTAGGCCCCCCGGGACAGGGGGTTTCTACGAGCAGTACTTC
>TRBV5-4|TRBJ2-2|NA|NA
CASSSPRNTGELFF
TGTGCCAGCAGCTCACCCAGGAACACCGGGGAGCTGTTTTTT
>TRBV7-9|TRBJ2-2|NA|NA
CASRREKNTGELFF
TGTGCCAGCAGGCGAGAGAAGAACACCGGGGAGCTGTTTTTT
>TRBV2|TRBJ1-1|NA|NA
CASSPGNTEAFF
TGTGCCAGCAGTCCGGGCAACACTGAAGCTTTCTTT
>TRBV14|TRBJ1-1|NA|NA
CASSRARPGEGGTEAFF
TGTGCCAGCAGCCGGGCGAGGCCCGGGGAGGGGGGCACTGAAGCTTTCTTT
>TRBV11-2|TRBJ2-3|once|NA
CASSLRDTQYF
TGTGCCAGCAGCTTGAGAGATACGCAGTATTTT
>TRBV7-2|TRBJ2-7|NA|NA
CASSLMMLSYEQYF
TGTGCCAGCAGCCTGATGATGCTCTCCTACGAGCAGTACTTC
>TRBV28|TRBJ1-2|NA|TRBD1
CASRYPGQNYGYTF
TGTGCCAGCAGGTATCCGGGACAGAACTATGGCTACACCTTC
>TRBV27|TRBJ1-1|once|NA
CASSPLGLNTEAFF
TGTGCCAGCAGTCCCCTCGGATTGAACACTGAAGCTTTCTTT
>TRBV6-1|TRBJ2-5|NA|TRBD1
CASNAGGQETQYF
TGTGCCAGCAACGCAGGGGGCCAAGAGACCCAGTACTTC
>TRBV19|TRBJ2-5|NA|NA
CASIQNRPQETQYF
TGTGCCAGTATACAGAACAGGCCCCAAGAGACCCAGTACTTC
>TRBV9|TRBJ2-7|NA|NA
CASSVGEGVGYEQYF
TGTGCCAGCAGCGTAGGTGAGGGAGTTGGCTACGAGCAGTACTTC
>TRBV5-1|TRBJ2-7|NA|NA
CASSFQRTTGFYEQYF
TGCGCCAGCAGCTTCCAGCGAACGACAGGATTCTACGAGCAGTACTTC
>TRBV19|TRBJ2-6|NA|NA
CASSIDRRAGANVLTF
TGTGCCAGTAGTATAGATCGGAGGGCTGGGGCCAACGTCCTGACTTTC
>TRBV4-1|TRBJ1-4|NA|NA
CASSQARQPTNEKLFF
TGCGCCAGCAGCCAAGCAAGACAGCCAACTAATGAAAAACTGTTTTTT
>TRBV19|TRBJ2-3|NA|NA
CASSIVEAGQFTQYF
TGTGCCAGTAGTATAGTCGAAGCGGGTCAGTTCACGCAGTATTTT
>TRBV5-5|TRBJ1-5|NA|NA
CASSRQENQPQHF
TGTGCCAGCAGCCGACAGGAAAATCAGCCCCAGCATTTT
>TRBV5-8|TRBJ2-3|NA|NA
CASSETGLRSTDTQYF
TGTGCCAGCAGCGAGACAGGACTCAGGTCCACAGATACGCAGTATTTT
>TRBV27|TRBJ1-5|NA|TRBD1
CASSSRQGQPQHF
TGTGCCAGCAGTTCGAGACAGGGACAGCCCCAGCATTTT
>TRBV2|TRBJ1-4|NA|TRBD1
CASSEQGADEKLFF
TGTGCCAGCAGCGAACAGGGGGCGGACGAAAAACTGTTTTTT
>TRBV6-5|TRBJ2-7|NA|TRBD1
CASSYGWDRGYEQYF
TGTGCCAGCAGTTACGGCTGGGACAGGGGCTACGAGCAGTACTTC
>TRBV25-1|TRBJ1-4|NA|TRBD1
CASRPPGTGDEKLFF
TGTGCCAGCAGACCCCCCGGGACAGGGGATGAAAAACTGTTTTTT
>TRBV27|TRBJ1-5|NA|NA
CASSTRMNQPQHF
TGTGCCAGCAGTACCAGGATGAATCAGCCCCAGCATTTT
>TRBV28|TRBJ2-7|NA|TRBD1
CASSRRDRGDVEQYF
TGTGCCAGCAGTCGGAGGGACAGGGGGGACGTCGAGCAGTACTTC
>TRBV7-3|TRBJ2-1|NA|NA
CASSLSRLDEQFF
TGTGCCAGCAGCTTAAGTCGGCTCGATGAGCAGTTCTTC
>TRBV5-1|TRBJ2-2|NA|NA
CASKSYTGELFF
TGCGCCAGCAAATCTTACACCGGGGAGCTGTTTTTT
>TRBV7-8|TRBJ1-1|NA|NA
CASSADRGFTEAFF
TGTGCCAGCAGCGCGGACAGAGGATTCACTGAAGCTTTCTTT
>TRBV7-8|TRBJ2-3|NA|NA
CASSLAKAYSTDTQYF
TGTGCCAGCAGCTTAGCAAAGGCATATAGCACAGATACGCAGTATTTT
>TRBV28|TRBJ1-2|NA|TRBD1
CASSLRTGVVGYTF
TGTGCCAGCAGTTTAAGGACAGGGGTCGTAGGCTACACCTTC
>TRBV7-9|TRBJ1-1|NA|NA
CASISERNTEAFF
TGTGCCAGCATCTCTGAGCGGAACACTGAAGCTTTCTTT
>TRBV11-3|TRBJ2-7|NA|TRBD1
CASSSRDSYEQYF
TGTGCCAGCAGCTCCCGGGACAGTTACGAGCAGTACTTC
>TRBV18|TRBJ1-1|once|NA
CASSPVRNTEAFF
TGTGCCAGCTCACCAGTACGGAACACTGAAGCTTTCTTT
>TRBV23-1|TRBJ1-6|NA|NA
CASRGEGETLHF
TGCGCCAGCAGGGGCGAAGGGGAAACCCTCCACTTT
>TRBV4-1|TRBJ2-7|NA|NA
CASSRLQVPPGEQYF
TGCGCCAGCAGCCGGTTACAGGTCCCCCCTGGCGAGCAGTACTTC
>TRBV7-9|TRBJ1-6|NA|NA
CASSIRTVLRNSPLHF
TGTGCCAGCAGCATCCGGACAGTCCTGAGGAATTCACCCCTCCACTTT
>TRBV7-9|TRBJ2-2|NA|NA
CASSLKGITGELFF
TGTGCCAGCAGCTTAAAGGGAATAACCGGGGAGCTGTTTTTT
>TRBV19|TRBJ2-5|NA|TRBD2
CASSIVAGGLETQYF
TGTGCCAGTAGTATAGTAGCGGGAGGGTTAGAGACCCAGTACTTC